This passage covers 14 T cell receptor beta chains from one sample sequenced in a study of Ad26.COV2.S vaccination and SARS-CoV-2 variants. The table came from immunoSEQ multiplex PCR; TCRdb's copy has only in-frame clones and leaves some out. The sample includes some 640,000 clones, more than 80% of them seen just once. Treatment in this sample: 15 to 20 received Ad26.COV2.S at low or high dose, single or two shots; 5 received placebo; per-sample allocation not given. Day 63 after the first injection of vaccine or placebo was the sampling time. The material was peripheral blood, obtained in a trial of Ad26.COV2.S vaccine versus placebo. The receptor set was obtained from a person between 18 and 65 years old who received the Ad26.COV2.S COVID-19 vaccine or a placebo.

The gene calls are TRBV4-3 and TRBJ2-3; D is undetermined. The length of the CDR3 is 13 residues. With 3 bases removed from V and 2 bases from J, the gap between germline ends came to 6 bases. Germline V CDR1 and CDR2: LGHNA, YSLEER. The CDR3 here is CASSQVVTDTQYF. The CDR3 DNA reads TGCGCCAGCAGCCAGGTAGTCACAGATACGCAGTATTTT.

The DNA for the CDR3 is TGTGCCAGCTCGCCCGGCAGGTACGAGCAGTACTTC. Amino acids: CASSPGRYEQYF. The chain is built from TRBV18 and TRBJ2-7; no reliable D call. From germline, CDR1 is KGHSH and CDR2 LQKENI. CDR3 length equals 12 residues. Trimming shortened V by 6 bases and J by 4 bases, and 10 bases separated the two germline ends.

The CDR3 DNA reads TGTGCCACCCGCCGGGGGGCCGCAGATACGCAGTATTTT. The encoded protein is CATRRGAADTQYF. This chain links TRBV6-5 with TRBJ2-3; D may be TRBD2 (7 bases). Germline lookup yields CDR1 MNHEY and CDR2 SVGAGI. V lost 10 bases and J lost 4, with 15 bases in between. The CDR3 extends over 13 amino acids.

To note about this clone: Additional DNA sequences in this sample encode the identical CDR3. The rearrangement links TRBV5-1 to TRBJ1-3; D perhaps matches TRBD1 (6 bases). V lost 4 bases to trimming and J lost 0 bases, with 11 bases between them. Germline CDR1 reads SGHRS; CDR2 reads YFSETQ. The length of the CDR3 is 15 residues. CDR3 loop: CASSPDSHSGNTIYF. DNA of the CDR3: TGCGCCAGCAGCCCGGACAGTCACTCTGGAAACACCATATATTTT.

The chain is built from TRBV27 and TRBJ2-7; weak D call: TRBD2 (6 bases). Per germline, CDR1 MNHEY and CDR2 SMNVEV (reference sequence). V gave up 3 bases and J gave up 7 bases, with 13 bases separating them. The CDR3 spans 13 residues. CDR3 bases: TGTGCCAGCAGTTTCGGGGGTACTCAGGAGCAGTACTTC. Amino acids: CASSFGGTQEQYF.

The chain is built from TRBV6-5 and TRBJ1-1; D might be TRBD1 (5 bases). CDR3 length: 12 amino acids. The V and J ends lost 8 bases and 1 base respectively, with 8 bases between them. Germline V lookup: CDR1 MNHEY, CDR2 SVGAGI. The DNA for the CDR3 is TGTGCCAGCCGGGGGGGGAACACTGAAGCTTTCTTT. It is translated as CASRGGNTEAFF.

In this sample, this clone turned up a few times. The genes are TRBV6-1 and TRBJ1-3, with no clear D. Trimming pared 0 bases from V and 0 bases from J, leaving 6 bases between. Germline lookup yields CDR1 MNHNS and CDR2 SASEGT. There are 15 residues in the CDR3. The CDR3 DNA follows: TGTGCCAGCAGTGAAGCTTCTAGCTCTGGAAACACCATATATTTT. Encoded protein: CASSEASSSGNTIYF.

The chain has TRBV27 and TRBJ2-3, with 16 bases identical to TRBD2. The V gene's germline CDR1 is MNHEY and CDR2 SMNVEV (reference sequence). This CDR3 comprises 19 residues. V trimming: 3 bases; J trimming: 4 bases; junction bases outside the gene matches: 10. The CDR3 DNA sequence: TGTGCCAGCAGTTTCACTAGCCCGGGACTAGCGGGAGGGTCAGATACGCAGTATTTT. Translated, it gives CASSFTSPGLAGGSDTQYF.

The chain has TRBV11-1 and TRBJ1-1, with D hard to call. The CDR3 is 14 amino acids. Germline CDR1 and CDR2: SGHAT and FQDESV (reference sequence). V lost 3 bases and J 1 base, leaving 9 bases between the germline ends. CDR3 residues: CASSLGGSNTEAFF. The CDR3 DNA reads as TGTGCCAGCAGCTTGGGCGGCTCGAACACTGAAGCTTTCTTT.

This clone was observed a single time. V gene TRBV9 combines with J gene TRBJ2-7; TRBD2 might be the D (6 bases). Trimming cost V 2 bases and J 5 bases, with 14 bases left between them. The CDR3 totals 14 residues. Germline assignment: CDR1 SGDLS and CDR2 YYNGEE. DNA of the CDR3: TGTGCCAGCAGCGTTGCACCCGGAGGGGACGAGCAGTACTTC. It specifies CASSVAPGGDEQYF.

This clone was observed a single time. The rearrangement links TRBV4-3 to TRBJ2-1, with 8 nucleotides matching TRBD1. The CDR3 totals 17 residues. Germline V CDR1 and CDR2: LGHNA, YSLEER. Losses at the gene ends were 4 bases for V and 3 bases for J; bases not matched to a gene: 11. CDR3 DNA: TGCGCCAGCAGCCGCAAGCCCGGGACAGGCTACTACAATGAGCAGTTCTTC. Its translation is CASSRKPGTGYYNEQFF.

This rearrangement joins TRBV27 to TRBJ2-3; possibly TRBD1 for D (6 bases). From germline, CDR1 is MNHEY and CDR2 SMNVEV (reference sequence). This CDR3 has 17 residues. Deletions cut 2 bases from V and 2 bases from J, with 17 bases between. The CDR3 bases are TGTGCCAGCAGTTTACGGAGGACAGTAAGTTACACAGATACGCAGTATTTT. It yields the protein CASSLRRTVSYTDTQYF.

The chain carries TRBV7-6 and TRBJ2-1, with D unclear. The CDR3 has 12 amino acids. Germline CDR1 is SGHVS and CDR2 is FNYEAQ. Deletions cut 5 bases from V and 6 bases from J, with 8 bases between. DNA for the CDR3: TGTGCCAGCAGCAATCCCAGCAATGAGCAGTTCTTC. Protein product: CASSNPSNEQFF.

V is TRBV6-5 and J is TRBJ1-5; no reliable D call. CDR3 length: 12 residues. Germline CDR1 reads MNHEY; CDR2 reads SVGAGI. The V end lost 8 bases, the J end lost 5 bases, and 10 bases lay between the germline ends. CDR3 sequence (DNA): TGTGCCAGCTTGGGAGGCTATCAGCCCCAGCATTTT. Residues: CASLGGYQPQHF.